The 25 T cell receptor beta chains below come from one sample, sequenced in a study of blood T cell repertoires in COVID-19. Profiled with immunoSEQ multiplex PCR; TCRdb holds only in-frame clones, not every one. The sample yields tens of thousands of clones, about 89% seen once. The sample was peripheral blood. These receptors came from a man between 60 and 70 years old with active or convalescent COVID-19.

The chain employs TRBV5-1 and TRBJ2-1; 10 bases map to TRBD2. The trim removed 4 bases at V and 4 bases at J, leaving 5 bases unmatched. The CDR3 consists of 15 residues. Germline V CDR1 and CDR2: SGHRS, YFSETQ. This chain's CDR3 is CASSLSGGAYNEQFF. The DNA of the CDR3 is TGCGCCAGCAGCCTAAGCGGGGGGGCGTACAATGAGCAGTTCTTC.

V and J are TRBV18 and TRBJ2-3, with a tentative D call TRBD1 (6 bases). V lost 0 bases, J lost 5 bases, and 12 bases lay in between. Looked up from germline, CDR1 is KGHSH and CDR2 is LQKENI. This CDR3 is built from 15 residues. For the CDR3, the DNA is TGTGCCAGCTCACCACCTTCACAGGGCAGAGATACGCAGTATTTT. This translates into CASSPPSQGRDTQYF.

V usage is TRBV9 and J usage is TRBJ1-2; D might be TRBD1 (6 bases). Trimming left V 3 bases short and J 8 bases short, with 20 bases between. Germline-derived CDR1 and CDR2 are SGDLS and YYNGEE. This CDR3 spans 15 amino acids. CDR3 coding DNA: TGTGCCAGCAGCGGAGGACAGCGCCCTACGGGGGGCTACACCTTC. This encodes CASSGGQRPTGGYTF.

This clone was counted a single time. Other DNA sequences in the sample encode the same CDR3. V gene TRBV7-8 combines with J gene TRBJ1-2; D remains ambiguous. V lost 3 bases, J lost 0 bases, and 5 bases lay in between. This CDR3 has 13 residues. Germline V gives CDR1 SGHVS, CDR2 FQNEAQ. The CDR3 coding sequence is TGTGCCAGCAGCTTCCCGGCTAACTATGGCTACACCTTC. As protein: CASSFPANYGYTF.

This clone was observed a single time. The CDR3 sequence is CASSETGIDSPLHF. The CDR3 bases are TGTGCCAGCAGTGAGACAGGGATTGATTCACCCCTCCACTTT. This sequence joins TRBV6-4 and TRBJ1-6; 7 bases are a match to TRBD1. Germline lookup yields CDR1 MRHNA and CDR2 SNTAGT. The CDR3 has 14 residues. The junction had 4 bases not matched to a gene; V was cut back by 3 bases and J by 8 bases.

The V call is TRBV2, the J call TRBJ2-1; D unclear. This CDR3 has 11 amino acids. Trimming pared 4 bases from V and 9 bases from J, leaving 7 bases between. Per germline, CDR1 SNHLY and CDR2 FYNNEI. Here the CDR3 reads CASSGSIEQFF. CDR3 DNA sequence: TGTGCCAGCAGTGGGTCTATTGAGCAGTTCTTC.

This rearrangement joins TRBV6-5 to TRBJ1-6; weak D call: TRBD1 (6 bases). Deletions cut 6 bases from V and 8 bases from J, with 11 bases between. The CDR3 length is 13 residues. Germline-derived CDR1 and CDR2 are MNHEY and SVGAGI. The CDR3 region is CASRPQGDSPLHF. CDR3 coding DNA: TGTGCCAGCAGACCACAGGGTGATTCACCCCTCCACTTT.

The V call is TRBV5-1, the J call TRBJ2-3, with D possibly being TRBD1 (5 bases). Germline V gives CDR1 SGHRS, CDR2 YFSETQ. CDR3 length equals 16 residues. Trimming cost V 7 bases and J 2 bases, with 20 bases left between them. The CDR3 nucleotides are TGCGCCAGCGGCCCTTCAGGGTTACGAGACACAGATACGCAGTATTTT. This codes for CASGPSGLRDTDTQYF.

The V call is TRBV5-4, the J call TRBJ2-1; TRBD2 agrees at 8 bases. Unmatched junction bases numbered 10, after V lost 3 bases and J lost 5 bases. Germline V lookup: CDR1 SGHNT, CDR2 YYREEE (reference sequence). The CDR3 extends over 16 amino acids. The CDR3 nucleotides read TGTGCCAGCAGCTCCCCGCCGGGGGGGAGCAACAATGAGCAGTTCTTC. Its translation: CASSSPPGGSNNEQFF.

This clone was counted once. This chain uses TRBV6-1 with TRBJ1-1; D is perhaps TRBD1 (5 bases). The CDR3 consists of 15 residues. Germline V gene data show CDR1 as MNHNS and CDR2 as SASEGT. V lost 2 bases and J lost 7, with 17 bases in between. CDR3 sequence: CASSEYMGRGVEAFF. As DNA, the CDR3 is TGTGCCAGCAGTGAATACATGGGGCGAGGAGTTGAAGCTTTCTTT.

This chain uses TRBV6-5 with TRBJ2-1, with TRBD1 as a possible D gene (5 bases). Germline V gene lookup returns CDR1 MNHEY and CDR2 SVGAGI. V was trimmed by 0 bases and J by 2 bases, leaving 11 bases between them. This CDR3 has 16 residues. CDR3 sequence: CASSYSGPRTYNEQFF. The CDR3 DNA reads as TGTGCCAGCAGTTACTCGGGGCCTCGAACCTACAATGAGCAGTTCTTC.

The V gene is TRBV5-6, the J gene TRBJ1-5; 10 positions agree with TRBD1. J was trimmed by 2 bases and V by 3 bases; bases with no gene match: 8. Germline lookup yields CDR1 SGHDT and CDR2 YYEEEE. This CDR3 region has 17 residues. CDR3: CASSSLQTGGGNQPQHF. As DNA, the CDR3 is TGTGCCAGCAGCTCCCTCCAGACAGGGGGCGGCAATCAGCCCCAGCATTTT.

In its sample, this clone was seen once. The V and J genes are TRBV6-5 and TRBJ1-1, with D perhaps TRBD1 (6 bases). This CDR3 is 14 amino acids long. V was clipped by 6 bases and J by 5 bases, with 16 bases between them. Looked up from germline, CDR1 is MNHEY and CDR2 is SVGAGI. The CDR3, as DNA: TGTGCCAGCAGCCTCATTAGAGGGGGAACTGAAGCTTTCTTT. Residues: CASSLIRGGTEAFF.

V is TRBV5-1 and J is TRBJ1-4; 10 bases line up with TRBD1. CDR1 SGHRS and CDR2 YFSETQ come from the germline V gene. The CDR3 spans 14 residues. Trimming took 4 bases from V and 7 from J; bases not matched to a gene: 4. CDR3 protein: CASSLRDRGEKLFF. Written as DNA, the CDR3 is TGCGCCAGCAGCCTCCGGGACAGGGGTGAAAAACTGTTTTTT.

CDR3 DNA: TGTGCCACCAGTGACGGACTAGCGGGAGGTTCCCTAGAGACCCAGTACTTC. It translates to CATSDGLAGGSLETQYF. The chain recombines TRBV24-1 with TRBJ2-5; 14 nucleotides agree with TRBD2. From germline, CDR1 is KGHDR and CDR2 SFDVKD. V dropped 4 bases and J dropped 4; count of bases not matched to a gene: 7. The CDR3 is 17 amino acids.

This chain uses TRBV23-1 with TRBJ2-5, with D perhaps matching TRBD1 (6 bases). TRBV23-1 is reported as an ORF; its role is uncertain. The CDR3 has 12 amino acids. V was shortened by 6 bases and J by 8 bases, with 13 bases between the two germline ends. In DNA form, the CDR3 reads TGCGCCAGCAGACAGGGTCTGGTCACCCAGTACTTC. Residues: CASRQGLVTQYF.

The count of this clone is one. V usage is TRBV5-8 and J usage is TRBJ2-7; TRBD1 matches 12 bases. CDR1 SGHTS and CDR2 YDEGEE come from the germline V gene. This CDR3 comprises 16 residues. Trimming removed 3 bases from V and 2 bases from J; junction bases left unmatched: 6. The CDR3 nucleotides are TGTGCCAGCAGCTCGGGACAGGGGGCATCGACCTACGAGCAGTACTTC. Protein product: CASSSGQGASTYEQYF.

On this clone itself: The same CDR3 can be traced to other DNA sequences in this sample. The chain is built from TRBV5-1 and TRBJ2-2; 7 positions match TRBD1. Germline lookup yields CDR1 SGHRS and CDR2 YFSETQ. This CDR3 region has 15 residues. V lost 3 bases to trimming and J lost 1 base; unmatched junction nucleotides: 3. CDR3 nucleotide sequence: TGCGCCAGCAGCTCGGGACAGAGGAACACCGGGGAGCTGTTTTTT. Encoded protein: CASSSGQRNTGELFF. The variable domain in full, with the rest retrieved from reference TRBV5-1 and TRBJ2-2, is KAGVTQTPRYLIKTRGQQVTLSCSPISGHRSVSWYQQTPGQGLQFLFEYFSETQRNKGNFPGRFSGRQFSNSRSEMNVSTLELGDSALYLCASSSGQRNTGELFFGEGSRLTVL.

J is TRBJ2-7 and V is TRBV6-1, with TRBD1 as a possible D gene (5 bases). The CDR3 contains 15 residues. Deletions cut 1 base from V and 2 bases from J, with 12 bases between. CDR1 and CDR2 from the germline V gene are MNHNS and SASEGT. The CDR3 spells CASSEEGARAYEQYF. CDR3 nucleotide sequence: TGTGCCAGCAGTGAAGAAGGGGCCCGGGCCTACGAGCAGTACTTC.

The chain couples TRBV19 to TRBJ2-1, with 9 bases lining up with TRBD2. The germline gives CDR1 LNHDA, CDR2 SQIVND (reference sequence). V gave up 5 bases and J gave up 6 bases; unmatched junction bases: 11. This CDR3 has 16 amino acids. The CDR3, as DNA: TGTGCCAGTAGTTCCCCCATAGCGGGAGCGATCAATGAGCAGTTCTTC. Protein product: CASSSPIAGAINEQFF. Together with reference TRBV19 and TRBJ2-1, the CDR3 gives the full variable domain: DGGITQSPKYLFRKEGQNVTLSCEQNLNHDAMYWYRQDPGQGLRLIYYSQIVNDFQKGDIAEGYSVSREKKESFPLTVTSAQKNPTAFYLCASSSPIAGAINEQFFGPGTRLTVL.

V is TRBV5-1 and J is TRBJ2-7, with TRBD1 matching 12 bases. The CDR3 has 15 residues. Trimming removed 4 bases from V and 7 bases from J; junction bases left unmatched: 9. Germline values: CDR1 SGHRS, CDR2 YFSETQ. The CDR3 sequence is CASSRGTGGRMEQYF. CDR3 nucleotides: TGCGCCAGCAGCCGAGGGACAGGGGGCCGTATGGAGCAGTACTTC.

The chain combines TRBV29-1 with TRBJ2-1, with 7 positions matching TRBD1. From germline, CDR1 is SQVTM and CDR2 ANQGSEA. V lost 4 bases, J lost 6 bases, and 9 bases stayed unmatched. CDR3 length: 14 residues. CDR3 loop: CSVARDREPNEQFF. The CDR3 DNA sequence: TGCAGCGTTGCGAGGGACAGAGAACCCAATGAGCAGTTCTTC.

This clone came up a few times. This chain links TRBV7-9 with TRBJ1-1, with TRBD1 matching 7 bases. This CDR3 comprises 12 residues. Trimming removed 5 bases from V and 5 bases from J; junction bases left unmatched: 2. The germline V gene has CDR1 SEHNR and CDR2 FQNEAQ (reference sequence). The CDR3 spells CASSRQGTEAFF. In DNA form, the CDR3 reads TGTGCCAGCAGCAGACAGGGAACTGAAGCTTTCTTT.

V is TRBV24-1 and J is TRBJ2-1; 11 bases are a match to TRBD1. Germline V lookup: CDR1 KGHDR, CDR2 SFDVKD. The V and J ends lost 0 bases and 6 bases, in that order; junction bases with no gene match: 3. This CDR3 is 16 amino acids long. CDR3 sequence reads: CATSDLGDRGTNEQFF. Here the CDR3 DNA reads TGTGCCACCAGTGATTTGGGGGACAGGGGGACCAATGAGCAGTTCTTC.

The chain recombines TRBV6-5 with TRBJ1-1, with 8 bases matching TRBD1. The CDR3 consists of 15 residues. The ends lost 6 bases at V and 3 bases at J; junction bases unmatched: 9. Germline V gene data show CDR1 as MNHEY and CDR2 as SVGAGI. CDR3 loop: CASRDGDRSYTEAFF. CDR3 coding DNA: TGTGCCAGCAGGGACGGGGACAGGAGCTACACTGAAGCTTTCTTT.